The 12 T cell receptor beta chains below were found in one sample sequenced in a study of blood T cell repertoires in COVID-19. The table came from immunoSEQ multiplex PCR; TCRdb's copy has only in-frame clones and leaves some out. This table holds approximately 270,000 clones, roughly 86% found once. The source material was PBMCs or T cells enriched from blood (not recorded which). Receptor source: a woman aged 60 to 75 who had recovered from COVID-19.

The chain links TRBV19 to TRBJ1-1; maybe TRBD1 (5 bases). Deletions cut 6 bases from V and 2 bases from J, with 13 bases between. Germline CDR1 and CDR2: LNHDA and SQIVND (reference sequence). This CDR3 has 14 residues. The CDR3 is CASSYMGGNTEAFF. Written as DNA, the CDR3 is TGTGCCAGTAGCTACATGGGGGGAAACACTGAAGCTTTCTTT.

The rearrangement uses TRBV3-1 (or the pseudogene TRBV3-2) and TRBJ2-3; TRBD2 agrees at 13 bases. This CDR3 is 17 amino acids long. CDR1 is LGHDT, CDR2 YNNKEL, per germline (reference sequence). With 2 bases clipped from V and 6 bases from J, the junction kept 8 bases outside the gene matches. This chain's CDR3 is CASSQPSGLAGVDTQYF. As DNA, the CDR3 is TGTGCCAGCAGCCAACCATCAGGACTAGCGGGGGTGGATACGCAGTATTTT.

The V gene is TRBV7-8, the J gene TRBJ2-1; 10 nucleotides match TRBD2. Trimming removed 1 base from V and 7 bases from J; junction bases left unmatched: 10. The CDR3 is 17 amino acids. CDR1 is SGHVS and CDR2 is FQNEAQ in the germline V gene. As DNA, the CDR3 is TGTGCCAGCAGCTTAGAATATCGGACTAGCGGTGATAATGAGCAGTTCTTC. Translating gives CASSLEYRTSGDNEQFF.

V usage is TRBV6-5 and J usage is TRBJ2-7, with 9 bases identical to TRBD2. Looked up from germline, CDR1 is MNHEY and CDR2 is SVGAGI. Trimming removed 5 bases from V and 10 bases from J; junction bases left unmatched: 15. CDR3 length equals 15 residues. The CDR3 reads CASSPAGGAGVGQYF. CDR3 DNA: TGTGCCAGCAGTCCAGCGGGGGGAGCGGGAGTCGGACAGTACTTC.

The rearrangement uses TRBV19 and TRBJ2-5, with 10 bases identical to TRBD2. This CDR3 comprises 17 residues. The trim removed 3 bases at V and 5 bases at J, leaving 12 bases unmatched. The V gene's germline CDR1 is LNHDA and CDR2 SQIVND (reference sequence). DNA of the CDR3: TGTGCCAGTAGTATGAGCGGGAGGGCCCCAGTGGGTGAGACCCAGTACTTC. It translates to CASSMSGRAPVGETQYF.

The chain is built from TRBV5-1 and TRBJ1-2; TRBD1 aligns across 7 bases. Germline V CDR1 and CDR2: SGHRS, YFSETQ. V lost 6 bases and J lost 0; bases outside the gene matches: 5. The CDR3 length is 14 residues. In DNA, the CDR3 is TGCGCCAGCATAGGGGGCAGTTCTAACTATGGCTACACCTTC. Translation gives CASIGGSSNYGYTF.

J is TRBJ2-7 and V is TRBV18; D possibly corresponds to TRBD2 (5 bases). V dropped 3 bases and J dropped 3 bases, with 12 bases sitting between them. The CDR3 covers 14 residues. The germline V gene encodes CDR1 KGHSH and CDR2 LQKENI. CDR3 nucleotides: TGTGCCAGCTCACCGGATAGCGCTTTCTACGAGCAGTACTTC. The encoded protein is CASSPDSAFYEQYF. Full variable domain (rest looked up from reference TRBV18 and TRBJ2-7): NAGVMQNPRHLVRRRGQEARLRCSPMKGHSHVYWYRQLPEEGLKFMVYLQKENIIDESGMPKERFSAEFPKEGPSILRIQQVVRGDSAAYFCASSPDSAFYEQYFGPGTRLTVT.

The sample holds a few counts of this clone. V usage is TRBV7-9 and J usage is TRBJ2-4; TRBD2 matches at 9 bases. The CDR3 sequence is 16 residues long. Germline V gene lookup returns CDR1 SEHNR and CDR2 FQNEAQ (reference sequence). V lost 1 base to trimming and J lost 7 bases; unmatched junction nucleotides: 8. The CDR3 coding sequence is TGTGCCAGCAGCTTAGGTTCTAGCGGGGAAGGGAACATTCAGTACTTC. Translation gives CASSLGSSGEGNIQYF.

The rearrangement links TRBV12-3 or TRBV12-4 to TRBJ1-2; D is unresolved. V lost 4 bases and J 4 bases, leaving 7 bases between the germline ends. This CDR3 spans 12 amino acids. This CDR3 reads CASSSGIYGYTF. The CDR3 DNA reads as TGTGCCAGCAGTTCCGGGATCTATGGCTACACCTTC.

For this clone: A read error may account for a junction end that differs from germline. The chain combines TRBV29-1 with TRBJ1-6; D not certain. This CDR3 comprises 13 residues. In germline, CDR1 is SQVTM, CDR2 ANQGSEA. Written as DNA, the CDR3 is TGCAGCGTTCAAGACTTAGAAGATTCACCCCTCCACTTT. Translated, it gives CSVQDLEDSPLHF.

This chain links TRBV7-2 with TRBJ1-5; 10 bases line up with TRBD1. The junction had 4 bases not matched to a gene; V was cut back by 6 bases and J by 2 bases. The CDR3 totals 15 residues. Germline V gene data show CDR1 as SGHTA and CDR2 as FQGNSA. The CDR3 nucleotides read TGTGCCAGCAGGGGTGGGACAGGGGGCAATCAGCCCCAGCATTTT. This gives the protein CASRGGTGGNQPQHF.

The rearrangement uses TRBV18 and TRBJ1-3; D remains unclear. This CDR3 has 15 residues. CDR1 KGHSH and CDR2 LQKENI come from the germline V gene. Trimming removed 6 bases from V and 0 bases from J, with 12 bases in between. Here the CDR3 DNA reads TGTGCCAGCTCGCTTGGCTCTTACTCTGGAAACACCATATATTTT. Protein product: CASSLGSYSGNTIYF.